This TCR beta chain stems from a study of T cells in Graves' hyperthyroidism and ophthalmopathy. Study-wide findings and caveats: Among clonotypes expanded in thyroid above 0.001, most were also found in blood.

Turning to this clonotype: Its antigen is not identified. One base away lies a much larger clone, so this may be a sequencing read error.

Recently diagnosed hyperthyroidism of less than 2 months' duration affected patients aged 18 to 65. On the basis of clinical symptoms, serum thyroxine and TRAb, thyroid ultrasound and orbital computed tomography, diagnoses were made. The study collected blood at first hyperthyroidism diagnosis, before any ophthalmopathy symptoms arose. V lost 5 bases, J lost 4 bases, and 17 bases lay in between. The CDR3 is made up of 15 amino acids. CDR1 is MNHNS, CDR2 SASEGT, per germline. Amplification yielded TCR beta CDR3 regions, with RNA transcripts as the source. HTBI primers were used for first-round RT-PCR of the TCR CDR3. TCRdb used MiXCR to reprocess the multiplex PCR reads, holding one entry per CDR3 protein. Of about 360,000 distinct CDR3 sequences listed, around 16% are singletons.

This sequence was found in a young woman with Graves' hyperthyroidism that later progressed to Graves' ophthalmopathy. The chain couples TRBV6-1 to TRBJ2-5; D unclear. The sample taken for sequencing was blood. The CDR3 region has the DNA TGTGCCAGCAGTCGCGGATCGAACCTAGGAGAGACCCAGTACTTC. Translating it yields CASSRGSNLGETQYF.